The rows below give T cell receptor beta chains drawn from one sample of a study of cytomegalovirus exposure and HLA in healthy donors. TCRdb keeps only in-frame clones here, not all; method: immunoSEQ multiplex PCR. The table lists 200,000 to 300,000 clones, around nine tenths of them singletons, with about 3% in the top ten. The sample consisted of PBMCs. These receptors came from a man aged 18-30 years in good health and CMV-seronegative. Both conserved end residues are part of each CDR3. Fields, in order: D gene, clone size, V gene, J gene, CDR3 protein, CDR3 DNA. The D gene is left open where the match is weak. Clone size, where shown, is once, few, many, or a class for clones that have expanded.

-	-	TRBV7-6	TRBJ1-4	CASSLVAGANEKLFF	TGTGCCAGCAGCTTAGTCGCAGGGGCTAATGAAAAACTGTTTTTT
-	few	TRBV27	TRBJ2-2	CASSPPLPRFVGELFF	TGTGCCAGCAGCCCCCCCCTACCGCGGTTCGTCGGGGAGCTGTTTTTT
-	-	TRBV11-2	TRBJ2-7	CASSPYYEQYF	TGTGCCAGCAGCCCCTATTACGAGCAGTACTTC
-	-	TRBV5-6	TRBJ1-6	CASSPGQLNSPLHF	TGTGCCAGCAGCCCAGGACAACTGAATTCACCCCTCCACTTT
-	-	TRBV2	TRBJ2-7	CAIRRKVLLVDEQYF	TGTGCCATCCGACGAAAGGTACTCCTAGTAGACGAGCAGTACTTC
TRBD1	-	TRBV28	TRBJ2-1	CATRDRGNNEQFF	TGTGCCACCCGGGACAGGGGCAACAATGAGCAGTTCTTC
TRBD2	once	TRBV4-2	TRBJ2-1	CASSQDTGGNNEQFF	TGTGCCAGCAGCCAAGACACGGGAGGAAACAATGAGCAGTTCTTC
-	-	TRBV7-9	TRBJ2-2	CASSLRDSLPGELFF	TGTGCCAGCAGCTTACGGGACTCCCTCCCCGGGGAGCTGTTTTTT
-	-	TRBV6-1	TRBJ1-4	CASSEYGQLNEKLFF	TGTGCCAGCAGTGAATATGGGCAGCTTAATGAAAAACTGTTTTTT
-	-	TRBV15	TRBJ2-5	CATSRVSSQETQYF	TGTGCCACCAGCAGAGTTTCCTCTCAAGAGACCCAGTACTTC
-	-	TRBV2	TRBJ2-4	CASSVGATKNIQYF	TGTGCCAGCAGTGTGGGGGCGACCAAAAACATTCAGTACTTC
TRBD1	-	TRBV20-1	TRBJ1-2	CSARDREVYTF	TGCAGTGCTAGGGACAGGGAAGTCTACACCTTC
TRBD2	-	TRBV5-1	TRBJ2-5	CASSFQSGGQETQYF	TGCGCCAGCAGCTTTCAAAGCGGGGGCCAAGAGACCCAGTACTTC
-	-	TRBV5-1	TRBJ2-1	CASSYSGAYNEQFF	TGCGCCAGCAGTTACTCGGGGGCCTACAATGAGCAGTTCTTC
-	-	TRBV28	TRBJ2-7	CASSRPGYEQYF	TGTGCCAGCAGTCGCCCAGGGTACGAGCAGTACTTC
-	-	TRBV9	TRBJ2-2	CASSVVSGELFF	TGTGCCAGCAGCGTAGTCTCCGGGGAGCTGTTTTTT
TRBD2	-	TRBV4-2	TRBJ2-7	CASSQGGGSYEQYF	TGTGCCAGCAGCCAAGGCGGGGGCTCCTACGAGCAGTACTTC
TRBD1	-	TRBV7-7	TRBJ2-5	CASSSGTGDETQYF	TGTGCCAGCAGCTCGGGAACAGGGGACGAGACCCAGTACTTC
-	-	TRBV11-2	TRBJ2-7	CASSLDWLYEQYF	TGTGCCAGCAGCCTGGACTGGCTATACGAGCAGTACTTC
-	-	TRBV5-1	TRBJ2-1	CASIGESSYNEQFF	TGCGCCAGCATCGGGGAGAGCTCCTACAATGAGCAGTTCTTC
TRBD2	-	TRBV5-6	TRBJ2-2	CASSPSGRRDTGELFF	TGTGCCAGCAGCCCTAGCGGGAGGCGCGACACCGGGGAGCTGTTTTTT
TRBD1	-	TRBV25-1	TRBJ1-2	CASSTTGYGYTF	TGTGCCAGCAGTACGACAGGGTATGGCTACACCTTC
TRBD1	-	TRBV10-2	TRBJ2-7	CASRRTGSVYEQYF	TGCGCCAGCAGGCGGACAGGGTCGGTCTACGAGCAGTACTTC
-	few	TRBV5-6	TRBJ1-2	CASSSPGTGYTF	TGTGCCAGCAGCTCGCCGGGAACTGGCTACACCTTC
TRBD2	-	TRBV28	TRBJ2-2	CASSFPLAGTGELFF	TGTGCCAGCAGTTTCCCACTAGCGGGGACCGGGGAGCTGTTTTTT
-	-	TRBV4-3	TRBJ1-3	CASSHGLPGNTIYF	TGCGCCAGCAGCCATGGCCTCCCCGGAAACACCATATATTTT
-	-	TRBV5-4	TRBJ2-7	CASSMPPFEGQYF	TGTGCCAGCAGCATGCCCCCCTTTGAGGGGCAGTACTTC
-	-	TRBV18	TRBJ2-5	CASSPPSISEETQYF	TGTGCCAGCTCACCACCGAGCATCAGCGAAGAGACCCAGTACTTC
TRBD1	-	TRBV29-1	TRBJ2-3	CSVATGQAPTDTQYF	TGCAGCGTCGCAACGGGACAGGCCCCCACAGATACGCAGTATTTT
TRBD1	-	TRBV6-1	TRBJ2-7	CASGRQGWQYF	TGTGCCAGCGGAAGACAGGGGTGGCAGTACTTC
-	-	TRBV6-6	TRBJ1-6	CASSYSTRSSPLHF	TGTGCCAGCAGTTACTCGACTCGAAGTTCACCCCTCCACTTT
-	few	TRBV19	TRBJ2-5	CASSIILQETQYF	TGTGCCAGTAGTATTATCCTACAAGAGACCCAGTACTTC
-	-	TRBV5-1	TRBJ2-1	CASSEDPKDCQFF	TGCGCCAGCAGTGAGGATCCTAAGGATTGTCAGTTCTTC
TRBD2	-	TRBV6-1	TRBJ2-7	CASSVHRPGLSGTAYEQYF	TGTGCCAGCAGTGTACATCGGCCTGGGCTTAGCGGGACCGCCTACGAGCAGTACTTC
-	-	TRBV15	TRBJ2-5	CATSRERVPGTQYF	TGTGCCACCAGCAGAGAGCGGGTACCCGGGACCCAGTACTTC
-	-	TRBV6-5	TRBJ1-5	CASSRRQGTDQPQHF	TGTGCCAGCAGTAGACGTCAGGGGACGGATCAGCCCCAGCATTTT
-	-	TRBV5-1	TRBJ2-1	CASSPTRGTYNEQFF	TGCGCCAGCAGCCCAACCCGGGGGACCTACAATGAGCAGTTCTTC
TRBD2	-	TRBV5-6	TRBJ2-7	CASSWPQGAGYEQYF	TGTGCCAGCAGCTGGCCCCAGGGAGCGGGGTACGAGCAGTACTTC
TRBD2	-	TRBV7-2	TRBJ2-3	CASSPGLAATDTQYF	TGTGCCAGCAGCCCGGGACTAGCGGCTACAGATACGCAGTATTTT
-	-	TRBV2	TRBJ1-2	CASSEAAASTGYGYTF	TGTGCCAGCAGTGAAGCCGCAGCCTCAACGGGGTATGGCTACACCTTC
TRBD1	-	TRBV2	TRBJ1-5	CASSEDDRDRVQPQHF	TGTGCCAGCAGCGAAGACGACAGGGATCGCGTCCAGCCCCAGCATTTT
TRBD1	once	TRBV2	TRBJ2-1	CASTSDRGQYNEQFF	TGTGCCAGCACCTCGGACAGGGGCCAATACAATGAGCAGTTCTTC
-	-	TRBV25-1	TRBJ2-7	CASSSAHYEQYF	TGTGCCAGCAGTTCTGCGCATTACGAGCAGTACTTC
-	-	TRBV4-1	TRBJ1-5	CASSRGSGDTQYQPQHF	TGCGCCAGCAGCCGGGGGTCTGGGGACACCCAATATCAGCCCCAGCATTTT
TRBD2	-	TRBV18	TRBJ2-1	CASSPGTSGRAVHEQFF	TGTGCCAGCTCACCGGGGACTAGCGGGAGGGCCGTCCATGAGCAGTTCTTC
TRBD1	once	TRBV7-9	TRBJ2-7	CASSSPGQAYEQYF	TGTGCCAGCAGCTCCCCGGGACAGGCCTACGAGCAGTACTTC
TRBD2	-	TRBV5-4	TRBJ2-3	CASSWRPAGGRTDTQYF	TGTGCCAGCAGCTGGCGACCAGCGGGAGGGCGTACAGATACGCAGTATTTT
TRBD2	-	TRBV4-2	TRBJ2-3	CASSQGLASDTQYF	TGTGCCAGCAGCCAAGGACTAGCGTCAGATACGCAGTATTTT
-	-	TRBV4-3	TRBJ1-1	CASSQLQGEAFF	TGCGCCAGCAGCCAGTTACAGGGCGAGGCTTTCTTT
TRBD2	-	TRBV5-1	TRBJ2-5	CASSPGLAGTQYF	TGCGCCAGCAGCCCAGGACTAGCGGGGACCCAGTACTTC
TRBD2	once	TRBV7-2	TRBJ2-1	CASSAPGLAAYNEQFF	TGTGCCAGCAGTGCACCGGGACTAGCGGCCTACAATGAGCAGTTCTTC
-	-	TRBV11-2	TRBJ2-7	CASSLERVGEQYF	TGTGCCAGCAGCTTAGAGAGGGTGGGAGAGCAGTACTTC
TRBD1	-	TRBV9	TRBJ1-2	CASSPGQGVYGYTF	TGTGCCAGCAGCCCGGGACAGGGGGTCTATGGCTACACCTTC